This T cell receptor beta chain is drawn from a study of radiotherapy plus CTLA-4 blockade in lung cancer. Across the study: Disease control was achieved by about 29% of patients, and objective responses by about 17%. Study conclusions and caveats: TCR clones originating in tumors grew in number in blood after radiotherapy plus ipilimumab.

Trimming cost V 3 bases and J 3 bases, with 11 bases left between them. Germline V lookup: CDR1 MNHEY, CDR2 SVGAGI. This CDR3 is 14 amino acids long. As regards this clone: The antigen is unknown.

It was focal radiation plus CTLA-4 blockade with ipilimumab that patients with chemo-refractory metastatic non-small-cell lung cancer received. Produced via immunoSEQ multiplex PCR; TCRdb's table is partial and in-frame only. This repertoire shows over 30,000 clones, 75% to 85% found once; its top ten account for 23%. This receptor was taken from a human donor with non-small cell lung cancer that progressed on radiotherapy plus ipilimumab. This specimen was peripheral blood, taken from a patient treated with radiotherapy plus ipilimumab. V gene TRBV6-5 combines with J gene TRBJ1-1; no reliable D call. The DNA of the CDR3 is TGTGCCAGCAGTTATTCGTCGGGGTACACTGAAGCTTTCTTT. Amino acid sequence: CASSYSSGYTEAFF.